This entry is about one T cell receptor beta chain. Its antigen is not identified. CDR1 is SEHNR, CDR2 FQNEAQ, per germline (reference sequence). Trimming at V came to 1 base and at J to 8 bases, leaving 10 bases not matched to a gene. The CDR3 covers 15 residues. The sample originates from a study of cytomegalovirus exposure and HLA in healthy donors. Study-level results: The study labeled 150 to 200 TCR beta chains cytomegalovirus-associated. Sequence variants that were highly shared formed a cluster that was likely a sequencing artifact.

Primers for the PCR totalled 60 Vbeta and 13 Jbeta. Assay used: immunoSEQ multiplex PCR; TCRdb lists only in-frame clones, some missing. Of roughly 100,000 clones in the sample, about 81% were seen once. The sequence came from a middle-aged woman in good health and CMV-seronegative. The rearrangement uses TRBV7-9 and TRBJ1-2, with 7 bases identical to TRBD1. Sequenced input: PBMCs. The CDR3 coding sequence is TGTGCCAGCAGCTTAGGGGGCACAGGGGAGAAAGGCTACACCTTC. It specifies CASSLGGTGEKGYTF.